The TCR beta chain described here comes from a study of cytomegalovirus exposure and HLA in healthy donors. Comment on this clone: Antigen unknown.

13 Jbeta primers and 60 Vbeta primers were used for the PCR. In the original processing: About 11 million of the about 80 million unique TCR beta chains counted in a later analysis were shared. Produced via immunoSEQ multiplex PCR; TCRdb's table is partial and in-frame only. The DNA was the basis for D and trimming; V, J and clone size are from that table. The sample table sets out 120,000 to 150,000 clones. Trimming cost V 6 bases and J 5 bases, with 16 bases left between them. Per the germline V gene, CDR1 is KGHSH and CDR2 is LQKENI. This CDR3 has 14 residues. Whole-study findings and limits: Earlier analysis yielded a pattern in which most TCR beta V segments were productive about 90% or about 30% of the time.

This TCR derives from a woman between 50 and 59 years old in good health and CMV-seronegative. Sequenced input: PBMCs. The chain is built from TRBV18 and TRBJ1-2; tentatively, D is TRBD1 (6 bases). The CDR3 nucleotides are TGTGCCAGCTCCCCGGGGGGCAGTCGGTATGGCTACACCTTC. It codes for CASSPGGSRYGYTF. Filled out from reference TRBV18 and TRBJ1-2, the complete variable domain reads NAGVMQNPRHLVRRRGQEARLRCSPMKGHSHVYWYRQLPEEGLKFMVYLQKENIIDESGMPKERFSAEFPKEGPSILRIQQVVRGDSAAYFCASSPGGSRYGYTFGSGTRLTVV.